These T cell receptor beta chains were read from a single sample in a study of CD8 T cells in Susac syndrome. TCRdb re-analysed the immunoSEQ multiplex PCR reads in MiXCR, keeping a single row per CDR3 protein. The data contain about 240,000 distinct CDR3 sequences, 96% of them singletons. Sequencing used CD4+ T cells from PBMCs. Every receptor here comes from a human donor with Susac syndrome. Both conserved end residues are part of each CDR3. The D gene is left open where the match is weak. The size entry is marked missing in some rows and otherwise reads once, few, many or a size class.

clone size	V gene	J gene	D gene	CDR3 length	CDR3 DNA	CDR3 protein
NA	TRBV9	TRBJ1-3	TRBD1	15	TGTGCCAGCAGCCGGAGGGGACAGGGGGACGGCACCATATATTTT	CASSRRGQGDGTIYF
NA	TRBV11-2	TRBJ2-7	TRBD1	15	TGTGCCAGCAGCTTGCCGACAGGGGGCTTAAGGGAGCAGTACTTC	CASSLPTGGLREQYF
once	TRBV29-1	TRBJ2-1	NA	14	TGCAGCGTTGAAGATCTAACGGGTGGCAGTGAGCAGTTCTTC	CSVEDLTGGSEQFF
NA	TRBV7-3	TRBJ2-2	NA	16	TGTGCCAGCAGCTTAGTAGCGGACATTCGGACCGGGGAGCTGTTTTTT	CASSLVADIRTGELFF
NA	TRBV15	TRBJ2-3	NA	14	TGTGCCACCAGCAGAGATAACCCCCGGGATACGCAGTATTTT	CATSRDNPRDTQYF
NA	TRBV23-1	TRBJ1-2	TRBD1	13	TGCGCCAGCAGTCAATCGTCTATGGGACAGGACGATTTC	CASSQSSMGQDDF
NA	TRBV21-1	TRBJ2-3	NA	16	TGTGCCCGCCCTAAAGGAAGGGTGTCAGACACAGATACGCAGTATTTT	CARPKGRVSDTDTQYF
NA	TRBV6-1	TRBJ2-2	NA	17	TGTGCCAGCAGTATCGTCTCAGGGCAGGGAACAATCGGGGAGCTGTTTTTT	CASSIVSGQGTIGELFF
NA	TRBV2	TRBJ2-1	TRBD2	14	TGTGCCGGGGCCGGGACTAGCGTATACAATGAGCAGTTCTTC	CAGAGTSVYNEQFF
NA	TRBV24-1	TRBJ2-7	NA	15	TGTGCCACCCAGGCCCATGGAGGAAGCTCCTACGAGCAGTACTTC	CATQAHGGSSYEQYF
NA	TRBV29-1	TRBJ2-5	NA	17	TGCAGCGTTGAAAGGGTGTCTTGGGAAAGGAAGTTCGAGACCCAGTACTTC	CSVERVSWERKFETQYF
NA	TRBV3-1	TRBJ2-7	TRBD1	13	TGTGCCAGCAGGGGGGACAGCTCCTACGAGCAGTACTTC	CASRGDSSYEQYF
NA	TRBV18	TRBJ1-1	NA	14	TGTGCCAGCTCACTGACATCTATGAACACTGAAGCTTTCTTT	CASSLTSMNTEAFF
NA	TRBV29-1	TRBJ1-1	NA	12	TGCAGCGTTGCTCAGGGGTCCCCTGAAGCTTTCTTT	CSVAQGSPEAFF
NA	TRBV5-1	TRBJ2-3	TRBD2	15	TGCGCCAGCAGCCCCGGACTAGCGGGCACAGATACGCAGTATTTT	CASSPGLAGTDTQYF
NA	TRBV28	TRBJ2-5	TRBD2	15	TGTGCCAGCAGTTCGACTAGCGGATACCAAGAGACCCAGTACTTC	CASSSTSGYQETQYF
NA	TRBV2	TRBJ2-7	TRBD1	14	TGTGCCAGCAGTGAAGACAGGGGGAACTACGAGCAGTACTTC	CASSEDRGNYEQYF
NA	TRBV5-4	TRBJ2-1	TRBD2	13	TGTGCCAGCAGCTTGAGCGGGAGGGCCTTAAGGTTCTTC	CASSLSGRALRFF
NA	TRBV30	TRBJ2-7	NA	14	TGTGCCTGGAAGGTCTTGGGAGCGACGCACGAGCAGTACTTC	CAWKVLGATHEQYF
few	TRBV14	TRBJ2-1	NA	13	TGTGCCAGCAGCCTACAGACTAGCAATGAGCAGTTCTTC	CASSLQTSNEQFF
once	TRBV20-1	TRBJ2-3	TRBD2	14	TGCAGTGCTAATCCCGGGACTAGCTCTAATACGCAGTATTTT	CSANPGTSSNTQYF
NA	TRBV19	TRBJ2-7	NA	13	TGTGCCAGTAGTATAGGCGTAGGGGGCGAGCAGTACTTC	CASSIGVGGEQYF
NA	TRBV5-1	TRBJ2-1	NA	15	TGCGCCAGCAGCTTGGGTCCAGGAGGTACCAATGAGCAGTTCTTC	CASSLGPGGTNEQFF
NA	TRBV5-1	TRBJ2-5	NA	13	TGCGCCAGCAGCGGAGGTCCGCGCGAGACCCAGTACTTC	CASSGGPRETQYF
NA	TRBV18	TRBJ1-2	NA	15	TGTGCCAGCTCACCATCTGAAGGTAGCGGCTATGGCTACACCTTC	CASSPSEGSGYGYTF
NA	TRBV9	TRBJ2-3	NA	15	TGTGCCAGCAGTAGCGAGGGGCAGACCACAGATACGCAGTATTTT	CASSSEGQTTDTQYF
NA	TRBV19	TRBJ2-5	NA	16	TGTGCCAGTAGTAGAAGTGGGTCACCCTGGACGGAGACCCAGTACTTC	CASSRSGSPWTETQYF
NA	TRBV24-1	TRBJ1-1	TRBD1	14	TGTGCCACCAGGGGCAGGGGGGGAAACACTGAAGCTTTCTTT	CATRGRGGNTEAFF
NA	TRBV20-1	TRBJ1-5	TRBD1	16	TGCAGTGCTAGAGATATGGGACAGGGAGGCAATCAGCCCCAGCATTTT	CSARDMGQGGNQPQHF
once	TRBV20-1	TRBJ2-7	TRBD2	16	TGCAGTGCTAGGGTGCCCCGGCGCGGGAGTTCCCACGAGCAGTACTTC	CSARVPRRGSSHEQYF
NA	TRBV7-2	TRBJ2-7	TRBD1	15	TGTGCCAGCAGCTTAGCGGGGACAGGAAGGCCCGAGCAGTACTTC	CASSLAGTGRPEQYF
NA	TRBV3-1	TRBJ2-1	NA	13	TGTGCCAGGTCTGGTAGTTTGGTTAATGAGCAGTTCTTC	CARSGSLVNEQFF
NA	TRBV5-6	TRBJ2-5	NA	13	TGTGCCAGCAGCCCCGGGAATCCGGGGACCCAGTACTTC	CASSPGNPGTQYF
NA	TRBV30	TRBJ2-5	TRBD2	12	TGTGCCTCCCGGGCTAGCGGGGGGACCCAGTACTTC	CASRASGGTQYF
NA	TRBV3-1	TRBJ1-3	NA	16	TGTGCCAGCAGCCAGGGATCGTTAGGAGGAGGAAACACCATATATTTT	CASSQGSLGGGNTIYF
NA	TRBV12-3/TRBV12-4	TRBJ2-5	TRBD1	13	TGTGCCAGCAGATGGACAGGGTTCGAGACCCAGTACTTC	CASRWTGFETQYF
NA	TRBV29-1	TRBJ1-1	NA	14	TGCAGCGTTACCCTGACAGTTATGAACACTGAAGCTTTCTTT	CSVTLTVMNTEAFF
NA	TRBV30	TRBJ1-4	NA	14	TGTGCCTGGAGTGTACGAGGAGGCGGGGAAAAACTGTTTTTT	CAWSVRGGGEKLFF
NA	TRBV20-1	TRBJ2-3	NA	16	TGCAGTGCTAGTGGGTCCAGCCGGGGGCGCACAGATACGCAGTATTTT	CSASGSSRGRTDTQYF
once	TRBV20-1	TRBJ2-5	TRBD2	16	TGCAGTGCTAGAGTATCATTAGCGGGAAACCAAGAGACCCAGTACTTC	CSARVSLAGNQETQYF
NA	TRBV30	TRBJ1-5	NA	13	TGTGCCTGGGGCCAGGTGTCGGGGCAGCCCCAGCATTTT	CAWGQVSGQPQHF
NA	TRBV19	TRBJ2-2	NA	16	TGTGCCAGTAGTAGAGTTTCGCGCTCCGACACCGGGGAGCTGTTTTTT	CASSRVSRSDTGELFF
NA	TRBV7-6	TRBJ1-5	NA	12	TGTGCCAGCAGCTTACGGGGTCAGCCCCAGCATTTT	CASSLRGQPQHF
NA	TRBV7-9	TRBJ2-1	NA	18	TGTGCCAGCAGCTCCCACCCTGGGGTAGCGCGATCCTACAATGAGCAGTTCTTC	CASSSHPGVARSYNEQFF
NA	TRBV30	TRBJ2-1	TRBD2	14	TGTGCCTGGAGGGGACTAGCGGTGGGCAATGAGCAGTTCTTC	CAWRGLAVGNEQFF
NA	TRBV20-1	TRBJ2-4	NA	15	TGCAGTGCTAGAGTTGGGACCCTAGCCAAAAACATTCAGTACTTC	CSARVGTLAKNIQYF
NA	TRBV5-1	TRBJ2-1	TRBD2	16	TGCGCCAGCAGCTTGGAGGTGGGACTAGCGGGAGACATGCAGTTCTTC	CASSLEVGLAGDMQFF
NA	TRBV28	TRBJ2-7	TRBD2	16	TGTGCCAGCAGTTTCCCCCCGGGACTAGCCTCCTACGAGCAGTACTTC	CASSFPPGLASYEQYF
NA	TRBV20-1	TRBJ2-3	NA	15	TGCAGTGCTACCCCCGGGGGCGAGTACACAGATACGCAGTATTTT	CSATPGGEYTDTQYF
few	TRBV5-1	TRBJ1-5	TRBD1	16	TGCGCCAGCAGCTTGACGACAGGGATCAGCAATCAGCCCCAGCATTTT	CASSLTTGISNQPQHF
NA	TRBV21-1	TRBJ1-1	NA	14	TGTGCCAGCAGCAAAGAGCGGTGGGACACTGAAGCTTTCTTT	CASSKERWDTEAFF
NA	TRBV20-1	TRBJ2-7	NA	16	TGCAGTGCTAGAGGCATACAGGGTAACGTCTCCTACGAGCAGTACTTC	CSARGIQGNVSYEQYF
NA	TRBV29-1	TRBJ1-4	NA	13	TGCAGCGTTGAAGGGACAGTTGGGGAAAAACTGTTTTTT	CSVEGTVGEKLFF
NA	TRBV7-2	TRBJ2-3	NA	13	TGTGCCAGCAGCTTAGTTGACCAAGATACGCAGTATTTT	CASSLVDQDTQYF